The sequence of this T cell receptor (beta chain) was determined in a study of cytomegalovirus exposure and HLA in healthy donors. Background on the study: Early released data had about 85 million unique TCRs, all coming from HLA-typed donors. General study results and limits: Roughly uniform depth of sequencing across donors was assumed in presence/absence analyses. Analyzed later, association rates of TCRs varied across HLA loci, with DRB1 most and HLA-C fewest. Immune exposure was documented only through CMV serostatus.

PCR was performed using 60 Vbeta and 13 Jbeta primers. Method: immunoSEQ multiplex PCR; TCRdb's copy keeps in-frame clones and lacks some. Among roughly 200,000 clones listed, 65% to 85% were seen once. On this clone: The antigen is undetermined.

Germline CDR1 and CDR2: SGHVS and FNYEAQ. V lost 5 bases to trimming and J lost 0 bases, with 13 bases between them. The CDR3 length is 16 residues. This chain uses TRBV7-6 with TRBJ1-4; TRBD1 might be the D (5 bases). The sequence was obtained from a man aged 60-69 years in good health and CMV-seronegative. The sample comprised PBMCs. For the CDR3, the DNA is TGTGCCAGCAGCGCCGCAGGGACTGCAACTAATGAAAAACTGTTTTTT. Residues: CASSAAGTATNEKLFF.